One sample yielded the 24 T cell receptor beta chains listed below, sequenced in a study of blood T cell repertoires in COVID-19. Only in-frame clones appear in the TCRdb table, and some are missing; sequencing was by immunoSEQ multiplex PCR. The profile shows hundreds of thousands of clones, more than 80% of them singletons. Sequenced: peripheral blood. All receptors derive from a woman aged 25 to 45 with active or convalescent COVID-19.

The J gene is TRBJ2-5, the V gene TRBV2; 7 bases are a match to TRBD1. Unmatched junction bases numbered 1, after V lost 5 bases and J lost 1 base. This CDR3 spans 13 amino acids. Germline V gene sequence: CDR1 SNHLY, CDR2 FYNNEI. This CDR3 is CASSYRGQETQYF. Here the CDR3 DNA reads TGTGCCAGCAGTTACAGGGGCCAAGAGACCCAGTACTTC.

V and J are TRBV20-1 and TRBJ2-2, with D tentatively TRBD2 (5 bases). Germline V CDR1 and CDR2: DFQATT, SNEGSKA (reference sequence). The CDR3 extends over 14 amino acids. Trimming pared 3 bases from V and 5 bases from J, leaving 13 bases between. The CDR3 protein is CSASRLAPTGELFF. In nucleotides, the CDR3 is TGCAGTGCTAGTAGGCTAGCACCTACCGGGGAGCTGTTTTTT.

The rearrangement links TRBV6-5 to TRBJ1-6; 7 bases match TRBD1. V trimming: 0 bases; J trimming: 6 bases; junction bases outside the gene matches: 5. There are 16 residues in the CDR3. Germline V gene data show CDR1 as MNHEY and CDR2 as SVGAGI. The CDR3 loop is CASSYSRDSFNSPLHF. The CDR3 DNA reads as TGTGCCAGCAGTTACTCGAGGGACAGTTTTAATTCACCCCTCCACTTT.

The rearrangement uses TRBV6-1 and TRBJ1-2; D is undetermined. The V and J ends lost 1 base and 8 bases respectively, with 14 bases between them. The CDR3 consists of 14 residues. Germline CDR1 and CDR2: MNHNS and SASEGT. The CDR3 sequence: CASSEGYSYVGYTF. CDR3 bases: TGTGCCAGCAGTGAAGGGTATTCCTATGTCGGCTACACCTTC.

J is TRBJ2-7 and V is TRBV5-4; TRBD1 agrees at 7 bases. With 1 base clipped from V and 1 base from J, the junction kept 5 bases outside the gene matches. The germline V gene encodes CDR1 SGHNT and CDR2 YYREEE (reference sequence). The CDR3 runs to 15 residues. CDR3: CASSLIGQASYEQYF. The CDR3 DNA sequence: TGTGCCAGCAGCTTGATAGGACAGGCATCCTACGAGCAGTACTTC.

J is TRBJ2-1 and V is TRBV2; no reliable D call. The V and J ends lost 2 bases and 3 bases respectively, with 14 bases between them. Germline lookup yields CDR1 SNHLY and CDR2 FYNNEI. This CDR3 comprises 16 residues. The CDR3 region is CASSEWARTNYNEQFF. The CDR3 DNA reads TGTGCCAGCAGTGAATGGGCCCGAACCAACTACAATGAGCAGTTCTTC. The full variable domain, completed using reference TRBV2 and TRBJ2-1, is EPEVTQTPSHQVTQMGQEVILRCVPISNHLYFYWYRQILGQKVEFLVSFYNNEISEKSEIFDDQFSVERPDGSNFTLKIRSTKLEDSAMYFCASSEWARTNYNEQFFGPGTRLTVL.

The V gene is TRBV18, the J gene TRBJ1-1, with D possibly matching TRBD1 (6 bases). The CDR3 consists of 13 residues. Trimming pared 8 bases from V and 3 bases from J, leaving 13 bases between. The V gene's germline CDR1 is KGHSH and CDR2 LQKENI. CDR3 sequence (DNA): TGTGCCAGCACAACAGGGCTCGACACTGAAGCTTTCTTT. Protein: CASTTGLDTEAFF.

This clone was counted only a few times. The chain is built from TRBV28 and TRBJ2-5; 7 bases line up with TRBD1. Trimming at V came to 11 bases and at J to 7 bases, leaving 16 bases not matched to a gene. There are 14 residues in the CDR3. Germline CDR1 MDHEN, CDR2 SYDVKM. DNA of the CDR3: TGTGCCTGCCGGTCCTCAACAGGGGATACGACCCAGTACTTC. This gives the protein CACRSSTGDTTQYF.

For this clone: Different DNA sequences within this sample yield the same CDR3. V and J are TRBV5-4 and TRBJ2-3, with 8 positions matching TRBD2. V was pared by 2 bases and J by 1 base, with 3 bases of the junction left unmatched. Germline-derived CDR1 and CDR2 are SGHNT and YYREEE (reference sequence). The CDR3 loop spans 15 amino acids. The DNA for the CDR3 is TGTGCCAGCAGCTTAGCGGGAGCTGGCACAGATACGCAGTATTTT. Its translation is CASSLAGAGTDTQYF. Variable domain in full (rest from reference TRBV5-4 and TRBJ2-3): ETGVTQSPTHLIKTRGQQVTLRCSSQSGHNTVSWYQQALGQGPQFIFQYYREEENGRGNFPPRFSGLQFPNYSSELNVNALELDDSALYLCASSLAGAGTDTQYFGPGTRLTVL.

This clone has more than one count but fewer than ten. The chain joins TRBV4-2 to TRBJ1-4, with 8 bases aligning to TRBD1. Trimming took 4 bases from V and 0 from J; bases not matched to a gene: 7. Germline loops: CDR1 LGHNA, CDR2 YNFKEQ. The length of the CDR3 is 17 residues. CDR3 nucleotide sequence: TGTGCCAGCAGCCCAACTGGGACAGGCCCAACTAATGAAAAACTGTTTTTT. Translating gives CASSPTGTGPTNEKLFF.

This chain joins TRBV19 and TRBJ1-1, with 7 nucleotides matching TRBD1. The CDR3 has 17 amino acids. Per the germline V gene, CDR1 is LNHDA and CDR2 is SQIVND (reference sequence). With V trimmed by 5 bases and J by 0 bases, 12 bases remained unmatched. DNA of the CDR3: TGTGCCAGTAGTGCCCTACCGGGACAGCGTATGAACACTGAAGCTTTCTTT. Its translation: CASSALPGQRMNTEAFF.

The CDR3 reads CATRVQGINSPLHF. CDR3 DNA sequence: TGTGCCACCCGGGTACAGGGAATTAATTCACCCCTCCACTTT. The chain carries TRBV10-3 and TRBJ1-6; D might be TRBD1 (6 bases). Trimming cost V 10 bases and J 6 bases, with 16 bases left between them. Germline V gene data show CDR1 as ENHRY and CDR2 as SYGVKD. The CDR3 is 14 amino acids.

The gene calls are TRBV6-6 and TRBJ2-5; 16 nucleotides align to TRBD2. CDR1 is MNHNY, CDR2 SVGAGI, per germline (reference sequence). The CDR3 extends over 21 amino acids. The V and J ends lost 6 bases and 2 bases, in that order; junction bases with no gene match: 18. CDR3 coding DNA: TGTGCCAGCAGCCAAAGGACGGGACTAGCGGGAGGGCCAGCCTTTCAAGAGACCCAGTACTTC. Translated: CASSQRTGLAGGPAFQETQYF.

The table lists this clone with a count of one. The chain employs TRBV6-6 and TRBJ1-1; no reliable D call. CDR3 length: 13 residues. Deletions cut 5 bases from V and 1 base from J, with 8 bases between. Looked up from germline, CDR1 is MNHNY and CDR2 is SVGAGI (reference sequence). CDR3 in DNA: TGTGCCAGCAGTACCACAGAGAACACTGAAGCTTTCTTT. This codes for CASSTTENTEAFF.

V gene TRBV7-8 combines with J gene TRBJ2-3, with D possibly being TRBD2 (5 bases). Germline CDR1 and CDR2: SGHVS and FQNEAQ. This CDR3 has 15 amino acids. V lost 1 base and J 4 bases, leaving 12 bases between the germline ends. Here the CDR3 DNA reads TGTGCCAGCAGCTTAGGACGCCTGGGAGCAGATACGCAGTATTTT. Translated: CASSLGRLGADTQYF.

The gene calls are TRBV5-1 and TRBJ2-2; 7 bases fit TRBD1. The CDR3 sequence is 15 residues long. Germline lookup yields CDR1 SGHRS and CDR2 YFSETQ. V shed 5 bases, J shed 5 bases, and the junction held 9 bases outside the gene matches. The CDR3, as DNA: TGCGCCAGCAGGCGGCAGGGGGTGGAAACCGGGGAGCTGTTTTTT. It codes for CASRRQGVETGELFF.

The chain uses TRBV16 and TRBJ1-5; D remains unclear. This CDR3 comprises 15 residues. CDR1 and CDR2 (germline): KGHSY, FQNENV. The germline V and J ends were trimmed by 1 base and 7 bases, with 14 bases remaining between them. The CDR3 bases are TGTGCCAGCAGCCAATGGGAGGCCAGTTCGCAGCCCCAGCATTTT. Protein: CASSQWEASSQPQHF. The full variable domain, completed using reference TRBV16 and TRBJ1-5, is GEEVAQTPKHLVRGEGQKAKLYCAPIKGHSYVFWYQQVLKNEFKFLISFQNENVFDETGMPKERFSAKCLPNSPCSLEIQATKLEDSAVYFCASSQWEASSQPQHFGDGTRLSIL.

The chain couples TRBV19 to TRBJ1-2; 8 nucleotides match TRBD1. This CDR3 comprises 14 residues. The trim removed 4 bases at V and 4 bases at J, leaving 5 bases unmatched. CDR1 and CDR2 from the germline V gene are LNHDA and SQIVND (reference sequence). CDR3 in DNA: TGTGCCAGTAGTACTGACAGGGGCCCCTATGGCTACACCTTC. Translating it yields CASSTDRGPYGYTF.

The chain carries TRBV11-2 and TRBJ1-2; D gene uncertain. The CDR3 totals 15 residues. Germline-derived CDR1 and CDR2 are SGHAT and FQNNGV. Trimming shortened V by 1 base and J by 0 bases, and 9 bases separated the two germline ends. CDR3 sequence (DNA): TGTGCCAGCAGCTTAGCGTCGACTTCTAACTATGGCTACACCTTC. This gives the protein CASSLASTSNYGYTF.

The chain uses TRBV6-6 and TRBJ2-5; 8 bases line up with TRBD1. Germline-derived CDR1 and CDR2 are MNHNY and SVGAGI (reference sequence). The CDR3 has 14 amino acids. The trim removed 6 bases at V and 5 bases at J, leaving 8 bases unmatched. CDR3 in DNA: TGTGCCAGCAGAATAAACAGGGGGTTGGAGACCCAGTACTTC. It yields the protein CASRINRGLETQYF.

The rearrangement links TRBV5-4 to TRBJ2-1, with 9 nucleotides matching TRBD2. The CDR3 has 16 amino acids. J was trimmed by 5 bases and V by 2 bases; bases with no gene match: 8. Germline values: CDR1 SGHNT, CDR2 YYREEE (reference sequence). The CDR3 DNA follows: TGTGCCAGCAGCTTCCCAGGGGCGGGGGGGAACAATGAGCAGTTCTTC. This sequence encodes CASSFPGAGGNNEQFF.

The chain carries TRBV27 and TRBJ1-5; D remains unclear. CDR1 is MNHEY, CDR2 SMNVEV, per germline (reference sequence). The CDR3 sequence is 15 residues long. The ends were cut back, 6 bases at V and 2 bases at J, with 14 bases in the middle. CDR3 sequence: CASSPQSLGNQPQHF. For the CDR3, the DNA is TGTGCCAGCAGCCCACAGTCCCTGGGCAATCAGCCCCAGCATTTT.

This clone was counted between two and nine times. The V and J genes are TRBV20-1 and TRBJ1-5; TRBD1 is a possible D gene (5 bases). CDR1 and CDR2 (germline): DFQATT, SNEGSKA (reference sequence). V lost 3 bases to trimming and J lost 7 bases, with 13 bases between them. The CDR3 loop spans 13 amino acids. CDR3 nucleotide sequence: TGCAGTGCTAGTCCGGGGGTTCGGCAGCCCCAGCATTTT. Protein product: CSASPGVRQPQHF.

In its sample, this clone was seen once. The rearrangement uses TRBV18 and TRBJ1-4, with a tentative D call TRBD1 (5 bases). The germline V gene has CDR1 KGHSH and CDR2 LQKENI. This CDR3 has 14 residues. Between the trimmed V and J ends, which lost 4 bases and 6 bases, there was a span of 12 bases. The CDR3, as DNA: TGTGCCAGCTCACTGGGAGGAGGGGATGAAAAACTGTTTTTT. This codes for CASSLGGGDEKLFF.